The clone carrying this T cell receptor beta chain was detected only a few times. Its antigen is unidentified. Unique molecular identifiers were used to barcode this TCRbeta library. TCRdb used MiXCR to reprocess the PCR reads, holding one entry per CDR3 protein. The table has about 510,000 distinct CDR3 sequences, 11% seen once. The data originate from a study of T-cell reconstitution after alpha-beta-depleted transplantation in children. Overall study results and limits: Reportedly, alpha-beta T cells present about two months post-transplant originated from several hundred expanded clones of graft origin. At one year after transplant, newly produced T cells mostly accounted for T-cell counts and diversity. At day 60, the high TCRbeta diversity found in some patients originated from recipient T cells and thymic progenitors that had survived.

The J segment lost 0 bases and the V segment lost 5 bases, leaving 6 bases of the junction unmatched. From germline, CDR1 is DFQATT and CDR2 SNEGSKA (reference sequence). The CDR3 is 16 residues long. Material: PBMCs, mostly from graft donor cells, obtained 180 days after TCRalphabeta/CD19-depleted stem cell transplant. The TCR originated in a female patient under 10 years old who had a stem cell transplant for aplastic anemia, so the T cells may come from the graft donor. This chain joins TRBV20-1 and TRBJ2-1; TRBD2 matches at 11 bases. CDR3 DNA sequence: TGCAGTGCTTATCCGGGACTAGCGGACTCCTACAATGAGCAGTTCTTC. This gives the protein CSAYPGLADSYNEQFF.